This TCR beta chain is drawn from a study of blood T cell repertoires in COVID-19 (dated by TCRdb to the early 2020s). Regarding the research as a whole: The collaborator samples originated in the United States, Italy and Spain and spanned the acute and convalescent phases of COVID-19. The material from the prospective study consisted of cDNA or gDNA derived from T cells, B-cell-depleted T cells, or PBMCs. Samples were obtained from the ongoing ImmuneRACE study (first 160 participants) and from approximately 1,200 subjects provided by 6 global collaborators. Deeply sampled blood TCRbeta repertoires from subjects exposed to, actively infected with, or recovered from COVID-19 were included in the dataset. A de-identified subject ID, COVID-19 status, age in years and sex were almost always included in the sample metadata. Where available, HLA class I and class II types were taken from metadata supplied by the sample provider and were not determined by assay-based typing. The repertoires were made available in a free public database intended to serve as a resource for research on the immune response to SARS-CoV-2. The paper's findings and limits, for the study overall: How much clinical and demographic metadata was included differed by source and by participant, and the metadata was provided uncurated.

Of note for this clone: Its antigen target is currently unknown. No quality values exist for individual bases; no much larger clone is one base distant.

The immunoSEQ Assay, a bias-controlled multiplex PCR, was used to amplify TCRbeta CDR3 regions from genomic DNA. Per the original workflow: Nucleated cell counts per sample were estimated from amplification of reference gene primers within the assay. To quantify the absolute abundance of each unique TCRbeta CDR3 rearrangement, sequence reads were collapsed and filtered. For each sample, productive Simpson clonality was calculated by taking the square root of Simpson's diversity index across productive rearrangements. Imported from immuneACCESS, the table was reduced by TCRdb to in-frame sequences with V and J called. These copies leave out some clones; in studies compared against another copy, an unresolved V gene accounts for under half, and the cause of the remainder is not known. That table gives V, J and clone size, and the DNA gave D and trimming. Recorded for this sample are roughly 120,000 clones; 90% of them occurred a single time. The ten largest make up around 4.6% of the sample.

One collaborating source in Seattle enrolled patients during active infection and followed them longitudinally through the course of disease. Whole blood was collected in K2EDTA tubes by collaborating institutions according to the institutions' own protocols. For TCRbeta analysis, collaborator samples were shipped as frozen whole blood, as isolated PBMCs, or as DNA extracted from either sample type. This TCR derives from a man aged 55 to 70 with COVID-19, enrolled during active disease. The sequenced sample consisted of peripheral blood.

The CDR3 protein sequence reads: CASGAASSYEQYF. The DNA sequence is as follows: TGTGCCAGCGGGGCGGCCAGCTCCTACGAGCAGTACTTC. In this chain, TRBV6-5 is recombined with TRBJ2-7; the D region possibly corresponds to TRBD1 (5 bases align). For CDR1 and CDR2, the germline V gene lists MNHEY and SVGAGI. V and J lose 8 bases and 0 bases, and a span of 11 bases separates them. The CDR3 measures 13 amino acids from cysteine to phenylalanine. Only the CDR3 DNA is retained, 39 bases long and in frame from the first base.